This TCR beta chain was identified during a study of OX40 agonist ivuxolimab in advanced cancers. Study context: Recorded diagnoses for dose-escalation patients were hepatocellular carcinoma, melanoma, renal cell or head and neck cancer. Three partial responders included one hepatocellular carcinoma patient and two cutaneous melanoma patients. Points from the study as a whole: Clonal expansion was seen in CD4+ and CD8+ blood T cells by week 6 at 0.1 to 3.0 mg/kg.

Of note for this clone: The antigen is unknown.

CDR3 length equals 16 residues. V was pared by 4 bases and J by 3 bases, with 7 bases of the junction left unmatched. From germline, CDR1 is LGHNA and CDR2 YNFKEQ. Clones were sequenced by immunoSEQ multiplex PCR, and TCRdb holds only the in-frame ones, with some missing. This sample has roughly 70,000 clones, with 90% to 95% found just once. The specimen comprised CD4+ or CD8+ T cells sorted from blood, sampled in a trial of the OX40 agonist ivuxolimab. J is TRBJ2-1 and V is TRBV4-2; TRBD2 matches at 9 bases. This TCR derives from an adult with an advanced solid tumor such as melanoma, head and neck, liver or kidney cancer. The DNA for the CDR3 is TGTGCCAGCAGCCCCCTGGTAGCGGGGGACTACAATGAGCAGTTCTTC. It yields the protein CASSPLVAGDYNEQFF.